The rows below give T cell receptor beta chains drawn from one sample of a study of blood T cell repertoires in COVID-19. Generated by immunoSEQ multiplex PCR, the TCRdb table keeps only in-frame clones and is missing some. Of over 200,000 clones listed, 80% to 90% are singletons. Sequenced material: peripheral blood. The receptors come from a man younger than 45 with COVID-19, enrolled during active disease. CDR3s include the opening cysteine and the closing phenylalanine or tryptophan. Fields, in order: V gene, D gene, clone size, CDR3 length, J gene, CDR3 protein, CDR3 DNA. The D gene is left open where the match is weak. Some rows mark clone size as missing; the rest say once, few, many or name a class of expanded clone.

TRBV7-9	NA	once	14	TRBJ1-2	CASSLGAGDYGYTF	TGTGCCAGCAGCTTAGGGGCAGGGGATTATGGCTACACCTTC
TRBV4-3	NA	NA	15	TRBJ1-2	CASSPQGEASYGYTF	TGCGCCAGCAGCCCACAGGGTGAAGCGAGCTATGGCTACACCTTC
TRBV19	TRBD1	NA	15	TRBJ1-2	CASSINRQGNYGYTF	TGTGCCAGTAGTATAAATCGACAGGGCAACTATGGCTACACCTTC
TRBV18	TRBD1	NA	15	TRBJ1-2	CASSPRTGEYYGYTF	TGTGCCAGCTCACCAAGGACAGGGGAGTACTATGGCTACACCTTC
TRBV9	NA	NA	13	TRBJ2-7	CASSVAVNYEQYF	TGTGCCAGCAGCGTGGCGGTGAACTACGAGCAGTACTTC
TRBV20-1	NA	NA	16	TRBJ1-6	CSASRRAGSYNSPLHF	TGCAGTGCTAGTCGCCGAGCGGGTTCCTATAATTCACCCCTCCACTTT
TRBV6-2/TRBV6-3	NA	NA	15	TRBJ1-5	CASSFTSYSNQPQHF	TGTGCCAGCAGTTTTACGAGTTATAGCAATCAGCCCCAGCATTTT
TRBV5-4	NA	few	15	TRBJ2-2	CASSLRQANTGELFF	TGTGCCAGCAGCTTGCGGCAGGCGAACACCGGGGAGCTGTTTTTT
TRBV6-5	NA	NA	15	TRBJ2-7	CASSRDTQPSYEQYF	TGTGCCAGCAGCCGGGACACCCAACCCTCCTACGAGCAGTACTTC
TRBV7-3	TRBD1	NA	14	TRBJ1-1	CASSTTGDATEAFF	TGTGCCAGCAGCACCACAGGGGACGCCACTGAAGCTTTCTTT
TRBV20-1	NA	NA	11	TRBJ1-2	CSARSSEDYTF	TGCAGTGCTAGATCCAGTGAGGACTACACCTTC
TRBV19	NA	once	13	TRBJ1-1	CASRAGQNTEAFF	TGTGCCAGTCGAGCAGGGCAGAACACTGAAGCTTTCTTT
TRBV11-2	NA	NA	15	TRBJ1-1	CASSFVEGVATEAFF	TGTGCCAGCAGCTTCGTAGAAGGGGTGGCCACTGAAGCTTTCTTT
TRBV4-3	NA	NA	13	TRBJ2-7	CASSQEGGYEQYF	TGCGCCAGCAGCCAAGAAGGGGGCTACGAGCAGTACTTC
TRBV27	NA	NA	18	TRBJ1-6	CASSLYPKDRINNSPLHF	TGTGCCAGCAGTCTGTATCCAAAAGACAGGATAAATAATTCACCCCTCCACTTT
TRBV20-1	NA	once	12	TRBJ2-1	CSASAGTTPDFF	TGCAGTGCTAGTGCAGGGACAACCCCCGATTTCTTC
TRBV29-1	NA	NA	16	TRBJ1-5	CSVNLGTSGRNQPQHF	TGCAGCGTGAACCTGGGGACATCGGGTCGCAATCAGCCCCAGCATTTT
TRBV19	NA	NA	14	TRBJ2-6	CASSSFSGANVLTF	TGTGCCAGTAGTTCGTTCTCTGGGGCCAACGTCCTGACTTTC
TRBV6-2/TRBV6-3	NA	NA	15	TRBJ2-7	CASSCGSSCSYEQYF	TGTGCCAGCAGTTGTGGCAGTTCTTGCTCCTACGAGCAGTACTTC
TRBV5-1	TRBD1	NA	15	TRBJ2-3	CASSPSRGQADTQYF	TGCGCCAGCAGCCCCTCCAGGGGGCAGGCAGATACGCAGTATTTT
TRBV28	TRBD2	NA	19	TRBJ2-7	CASSSPRTSGSLRADEQYF	TGTGCCAGCAGTTCGCCGAGGACTAGCGGGAGTCTAAGAGCGGACGAGCAGTACTTC
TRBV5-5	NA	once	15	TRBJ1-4	CASSPGQTTNEKLFF	TGTGCCAGCAGCCCTGGACAGACAACTAATGAAAAACTGTTTTTT
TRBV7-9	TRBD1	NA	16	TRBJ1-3	CASSRGGQISGNTIYF	TGTGCCAGCAGCCGGGGGGGACAGATCTCTGGAAACACCATATATTTT
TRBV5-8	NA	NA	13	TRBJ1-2	CASSPTGFSGYTF	TGTGCCAGCAGCCCGACAGGCTTCAGTGGCTACACCTTC
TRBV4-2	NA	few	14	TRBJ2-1	CASSHQFYGNEQFF	TGTGCCAGCAGCCACCAATTCTACGGCAATGAGCAGTTCTTC
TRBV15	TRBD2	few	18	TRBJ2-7	CATSRVEGREPKSYEQYF	TGTGCCACCAGCAGAGTGGAGGGGCGGGAGCCTAAATCCTACGAGCAGTACTTC
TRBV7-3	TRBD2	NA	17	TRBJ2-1	CASSLSRTSGRYNEQFF	TGTGCCAGCAGCTTAAGTAGGACTAGCGGGAGATACAATGAGCAGTTCTTC
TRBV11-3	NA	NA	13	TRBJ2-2	CASSPPGAGELFF	TGTGCCAGCAGCCCCCCCGGGGCCGGGGAGCTGTTTTTT
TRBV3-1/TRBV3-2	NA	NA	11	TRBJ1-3	CASSLGNTIYF	TGTGCCAGCAGTCTTGGAAACACCATATATTTT
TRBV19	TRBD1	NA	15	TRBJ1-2	CASSIQGAKDYGYTF	TGTGCCAGTAGTATTCAGGGGGCGAAGGACTATGGCTACACCTTC
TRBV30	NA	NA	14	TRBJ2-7	CAWSVHSRTYEQYF	TGTGCCTGGAGTGTACACAGTCGGACCTACGAGCAGTACTTC
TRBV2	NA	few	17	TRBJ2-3	CASSEALQLVPTDTQYF	TGTGCCAGCAGTGAAGCGCTTCAATTAGTTCCCACAGATACGCAGTATTTT